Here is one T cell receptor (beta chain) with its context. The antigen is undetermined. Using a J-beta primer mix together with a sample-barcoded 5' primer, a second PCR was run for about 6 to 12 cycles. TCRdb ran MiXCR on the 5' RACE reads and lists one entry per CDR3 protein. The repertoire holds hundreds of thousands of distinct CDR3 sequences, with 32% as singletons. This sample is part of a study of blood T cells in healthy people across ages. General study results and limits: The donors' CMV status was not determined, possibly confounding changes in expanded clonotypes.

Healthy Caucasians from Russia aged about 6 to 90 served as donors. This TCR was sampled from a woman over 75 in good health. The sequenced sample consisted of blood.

Here the CDR3 reads CASRRPGQGRDTEAFF. The CDR3 coding sequence is TGTGCCAGCAGGCGGCCGGGACAGGGTAGGGACACTGAAGCTTTCTTT. The genes are TRBV2 and TRBJ1-1; the match to TRBD1 covers 9 bases. Trimming removed 6 bases from V and 3 bases from J; junction bases left unmatched: 11. CDR1 is SNHLY, CDR2 FYNNEI, per germline. The CDR3 totals 16 residues.